This T cell receptor (beta chain) appears in the sequencing data of a study of vaccination effects on CD4 cells after COVID-19. A 10-day culture period preceded the isolation of CD4+ T cells. Nucleocapsid antibodies were negative in the vaccine recipients, who had never had SARS-CoV-2 infection. The authors replaced half the medium with IL-2 medium on days 3 and 7. CDR3 length: 16 residues. CDR1 is SGHDT and CDR2 is YYEEEE in the germline V gene. V shed 4 bases and J shed 1 base, with 17 bases lying between them. A note on this clone: The antigen is not known.

Regarding the study as a whole: Cross-reaction with common cold coronaviruses was seen in only 1 of 255 vaccine-induced clones from healthy vaccinees. After vaccination, at late timepoints, clones induced by infection and by vaccine contracted markedly.

Clones were sequenced by immunoSEQ multiplex PCR, and TCRdb holds only the in-frame ones, with some missing. The table includes about 48,000 clones, approximately 70% detected once. The source was CD4+ T cells from PBMCs cultured without peptide, collected before COVID-19 vaccination. The chain joins TRBV5-6 to TRBJ1-2; D perhaps matches TRBD1 (5 bases). This sequence originates from a human donor who received a COVID-19 vaccine. The CDR3 protein is CASSPLGRAINYGYTF. The DNA for the CDR3 is TGTGCCAGCAGCCCTCTGGGGCGGGCCATTAACTATGGCTACACCTTC. The full variable domain, its missing parts supplied by reference TRBV5-6 and TRBJ1-2, is DAGVTQSPTHLIKTRGQQVTLRCSPKSGHDTVSWYQQALGQGPQFIFQYYEEEERQRGNFPDRFSGHQFPNYSSELNVNALLLGDSALYLCASSPLGRAINYGYTFGSGTRLTVV.